Given below is one T cell receptor (beta chain) in context. Its antigen is not identified. Repertoires were generated with immunoSEQ multiplex PCR, while TCRdb's copy carries only in-frame clones and drops some. The repertoire includes just over 150,000 clones, just over 90% of them detected once, and less than 2% sits in the top ten. The CDR3 contains 17 residues. Germline V CDR1 and CDR2: SGHDN, FVKESK. The V and J ends lost 2 bases and 3 bases, in that order; junction bases with no gene match: 9. The data are from a study of T cell responses to AZD1222 COVID-19 vaccine. Background on the study: Second-dose timings of about 4 or about 12 weeks were pooled.

Study-wide results and caveats: AZD1222 recipients seropositive at baseline numbered only six or seven. Reportedly, close to half of spike-specific TCRs are directed against unmutated variant regions. The peak T cell response came first, and repertoires were sampled only after it.

The sequence was obtained from an adult in good health. The chain is built from TRBV14 and TRBJ2-1; TRBD2 agrees at 8 bases. The sequences come from peripheral blood, collected on day 0 of AZD1222 vaccination. CDR3 DNA sequence: TGTGCCAGCAGCCAAAGAGGAGCGGGAGTTTTCTACAATGAGCAGTTCTTC. It is translated as CASSQRGAGVFYNEQFF.